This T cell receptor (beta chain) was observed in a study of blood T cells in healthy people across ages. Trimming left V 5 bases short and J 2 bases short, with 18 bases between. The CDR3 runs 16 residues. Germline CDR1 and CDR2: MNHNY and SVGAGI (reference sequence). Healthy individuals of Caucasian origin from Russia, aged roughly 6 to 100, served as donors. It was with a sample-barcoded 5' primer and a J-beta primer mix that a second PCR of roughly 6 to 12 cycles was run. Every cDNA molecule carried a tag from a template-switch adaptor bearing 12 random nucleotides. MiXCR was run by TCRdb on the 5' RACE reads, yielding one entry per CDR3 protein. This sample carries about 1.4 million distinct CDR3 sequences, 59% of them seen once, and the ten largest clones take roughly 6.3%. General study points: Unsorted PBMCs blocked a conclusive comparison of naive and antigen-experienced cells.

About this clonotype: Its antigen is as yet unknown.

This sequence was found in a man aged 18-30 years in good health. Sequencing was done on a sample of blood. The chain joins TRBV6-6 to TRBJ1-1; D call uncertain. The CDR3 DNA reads TGTGCCAGCAGTCTTTGGGCCCCGGCAGAAAACACTGAAGCTTTCTTT. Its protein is CASSLWAPAENTEAFF.